These 2 T cell receptor beta chains were sequenced from one sample in a study of blood T cell repertoires in COVID-19. Here immunoSEQ multiplex PCR was the method, and the copy in TCRdb shows in-frame clones only, minus some. The sample includes approximately 300,000 clones, nearly 90% seen only once; the top ten take 3.5% to 4.5%. Sequencing used PBMCs or T cells enriched from blood (not recorded which). These receptors were taken from a woman between 18 and 29 years old with acute COVID-19.

The chain links TRBV7-2 to TRBJ2-7; a possible D gene is TRBD2 (5 bases). CDR1 and CDR2 (germline): SGHTA, FQGNSA. V lost 4 bases and J lost 3, with 10 bases in between. The CDR3 consists of 13 residues. For the CDR3, the DNA is TGTGCCAGCAGCTCCGGACTCTACTACGAGCAGTACTTC. Translation: CASSSGLYYEQYF.

The rearrangement links TRBV28 to TRBJ1-5, with D possibly TRBD1 on 5 matching bases. There are 12 residues in the CDR3. CDR1 MDHEN and CDR2 SYDVKM come from the germline V gene. Trimming shortened V by 6 bases and J by 9 bases, and 12 bases separated the two germline ends. In DNA, the CDR3 is TGTGCCAGCAGGGGGGGAGGAACGCCCCAGCATTTT. It yields the protein CASRGGGTPQHF.